These T cell receptor beta chains were read from a single sample in a study of spatial heterogeneity in lung cancer. TCRdb analysed the 5' RACE reads with MiXCR anew, one entry per CDR3 protein. The data show tens of thousands of distinct CDR3 sequences, roughly 5.6% seen once. This specimen was PBMCs, taken at surgery. The receptors here all came from a female donor with early-stage non-small cell lung cancer. The CDR3 runs from the conserved cysteine through the conserved F or W. D genes are given only for firm matches. Clone size, where shown, is once, few, many, or a class for clones that have expanded.

v_call: TRBV6-2/TRBV6-3
d_call: TRBD1
clone_size: many
j_call: TRBJ2-2
cdr3_nt: TGTGCCAGCAGCCGCAACCAACCAACAGGGGCCGGGGAGCTGTTTTTT
cdr3_aa: CASSRNQPTGAGELFF

v_call: TRBV9
d_call: -
clone_size: -
j_call: TRBJ1-6
cdr3_nt: TGTGCCAGCAGCGGCACAGGGTTTAGGAATTCACCCCTCCACTTT
cdr3_aa: CASSGTGFRNSPLHF

v_call: TRBV5-6
d_call: TRBD2
clone_size: -
j_call: TRBJ2-1
cdr3_nt: TGTGCCAGCAGCTCCGCGGGAGCCTCCTCTATTTATGAGCAGTTCTTC
cdr3_aa: CASSSAGASSIYEQFF

v_call: TRBV20-1
d_call: TRBD2
clone_size: many
j_call: TRBJ2-7
cdr3_nt: TGCAGTGCGGACATCGGGGGGTCTACCTACGAGCAGTACTTC
cdr3_aa: CSADIGGSTYEQYF

v_call: TRBV7-9
d_call: TRBD1
clone_size: many
j_call: TRBJ2-2
cdr3_nt: TGTGCCAGCAGCTTAAATCCGGGACAGATATACACCGGGGAGCTGTTTTTT
cdr3_aa: CASSLNPGQIYTGELFF

v_call: TRBV7-2
d_call: -
clone_size: many
j_call: TRBJ1-2
cdr3_nt: TGTGCCAGCACCCCTCTCTCCCCCAACTATGGCTACACCTTC
cdr3_aa: CASTPLSPNYGYTF

v_call: TRBV5-1
d_call: -
clone_size: few
j_call: TRBJ2-1
cdr3_nt: TGCGCCAGCAGCTTGATCCAGGGTGGGGGATACAATGAGCAGTTCTTC
cdr3_aa: CASSLIQGGGYNEQFF

v_call: TRBV7-3
d_call: -
clone_size: many
j_call: TRBJ1-2
cdr3_nt: TGTGCCAGCAGCCCCGGGAGATGGGGCTATGGCTACACCTTC
cdr3_aa: CASSPGRWGYGYTF

v_call: TRBV29-1
d_call: TRBD2
clone_size: many
j_call: TRBJ2-5
cdr3_nt: TGCAGCGTTTTCCGGGGGGGGCTCCAAGAGACCCAGTACTTC
cdr3_aa: CSVFRGGLQETQYF

v_call: TRBV7-9
d_call: TRBD1
clone_size: many
j_call: TRBJ2-1
cdr3_nt: TGTGCCAGCAGCTTAACGGGACAGCCCTACAATGAGCAGTTCTTC
cdr3_aa: CASSLTGQPYNEQFF

v_call: TRBV7-9
d_call: -
clone_size: many
j_call: TRBJ1-5
cdr3_nt: TGTGCCAGCAGCTTAGAGGGCCTCAAATGGAGCAATCAGCCCCAGCATTTT
cdr3_aa: CASSLEGLKWSNQPQHF

v_call: TRBV5-1
d_call: -
clone_size: many
j_call: TRBJ1-1
cdr3_nt: TGCGCCAGCAGCAAAAAGACACCGAACACTGAAGCTTTCTTT
cdr3_aa: CASSKKTPNTEAFF

v_call: TRBV30
d_call: -
clone_size: few
j_call: TRBJ1-2
cdr3_nt: TGTGCCTGGAGTGCCGGGGGGCGAGGCTACACCTTC
cdr3_aa: CAWSAGGRGYTF

v_call: TRBV5-1
d_call: TRBD2
clone_size: many
j_call: TRBJ2-3
cdr3_nt: TGCGCCAGCAGCCCTGTAGCGGGAACTAGCACAGATACGCAGTATTTT
cdr3_aa: CASSPVAGTSTDTQYF

v_call: TRBV6-5
d_call: TRBD1
clone_size: many
j_call: TRBJ2-3
cdr3_nt: TGTGCCAGCAGTTCCGGGACAGGGGGCACAGATACGCAGTATTTT
cdr3_aa: CASSSGTGGTDTQYF

v_call: TRBV29-1
d_call: -
clone_size: many
j_call: TRBJ2-7
cdr3_nt: TGCAGCGTTGGGGCAAGAGCCTACGAGCAGTACTTC
cdr3_aa: CSVGARAYEQYF

v_call: TRBV5-4
d_call: -
clone_size: many
j_call: TRBJ1-4
cdr3_nt: TGTGCCAGCAGCGAGGGAGAGGGGCGTGAAAAACTGTTTTTT
cdr3_aa: CASSEGEGREKLFF

v_call: TRBV11-1
d_call: -
clone_size: many
j_call: TRBJ2-2
cdr3_nt: TGTGCCAGCAGCTCCCGTCGGGGAGGTATTAGGAACACCGGGGAGCTGTTTTTT
cdr3_aa: CASSSRRGGIRNTGELFF

v_call: TRBV2
d_call: -
clone_size: many
j_call: TRBJ1-4
cdr3_nt: TGTGCCAGCAGTGAAATCAGCAGCCTCGCAACTAATGAAAAACTGTTTTTT
cdr3_aa: CASSEISSLATNEKLFF

v_call: TRBV20-1
d_call: -
clone_size: few
j_call: TRBJ1-4
cdr3_nt: TGCAGTGCTAGAGATAGTCGGGAATCTAATGAAAAACTGTTTTTT
cdr3_aa: CSARDSRESNEKLFF

v_call: TRBV5-1
d_call: -
clone_size: many
j_call: TRBJ2-3
cdr3_nt: TGCGCCAGCAGCCTGACTCCCACAGATACGCAGTATTTT
cdr3_aa: CASSLTPTDTQYF

v_call: TRBV10-3
d_call: -
clone_size: few
j_call: TRBJ2-7
cdr3_nt: TGTGCCATCCGGGGAGGTTCCTACGAGCAGTACTTC
cdr3_aa: CAIRGGSYEQYF

v_call: TRBV27
d_call: -
clone_size: many
j_call: TRBJ1-5
cdr3_nt: TGTGCCAGCAGTGCGCACCGGGACGTCGGTCAGCCCCAGCATTTT
cdr3_aa: CASSAHRDVGQPQHF

v_call: TRBV18
d_call: -
clone_size: few
j_call: TRBJ1-5
cdr3_nt: TGTGCCAGCTCACGAGGACAATCTGATCAGCCCCAGCATTTT
cdr3_aa: CASSRGQSDQPQHF

v_call: TRBV27
d_call: TRBD1
clone_size: many
j_call: TRBJ2-3
cdr3_nt: TGTGCCACCACAGTCCATCGGACAGGGGGGGCGAGGGGAGATACGCAGTATTTT
cdr3_aa: CATTVHRTGGARGDTQYF

v_call: TRBV7-2
d_call: -
clone_size: many
j_call: TRBJ2-7
cdr3_nt: TGTGCCAGCAGCTTAGGCCTGGGACCCTACGAGCAGTACTTC
cdr3_aa: CASSLGLGPYEQYF

v_call: TRBV12-3/TRBV12-4
d_call: -
clone_size: few
j_call: TRBJ1-2
cdr3_nt: TGTGCCAGCAGTTCCGGAAACTATGGCTACACCTTC
cdr3_aa: CASSSGNYGYTF

v_call: TRBV12-3/TRBV12-4
d_call: -
clone_size: -
j_call: TRBJ1-3
cdr3_nt: TGTGCCAGCAGTTTTGAGGCAGGGCCCTCTGGAAACACCATATATTTT
cdr3_aa: CASSFEAGPSGNTIYF

v_call: TRBV21-1
d_call: -
clone_size: -
j_call: TRBJ2-4
cdr3_nt: TGTGCCAGCAGCCCGCCACTAGCGGGGGGAGCCAAAAACATTCAGTACTTC
cdr3_aa: CASSPPLAGGAKNIQYF